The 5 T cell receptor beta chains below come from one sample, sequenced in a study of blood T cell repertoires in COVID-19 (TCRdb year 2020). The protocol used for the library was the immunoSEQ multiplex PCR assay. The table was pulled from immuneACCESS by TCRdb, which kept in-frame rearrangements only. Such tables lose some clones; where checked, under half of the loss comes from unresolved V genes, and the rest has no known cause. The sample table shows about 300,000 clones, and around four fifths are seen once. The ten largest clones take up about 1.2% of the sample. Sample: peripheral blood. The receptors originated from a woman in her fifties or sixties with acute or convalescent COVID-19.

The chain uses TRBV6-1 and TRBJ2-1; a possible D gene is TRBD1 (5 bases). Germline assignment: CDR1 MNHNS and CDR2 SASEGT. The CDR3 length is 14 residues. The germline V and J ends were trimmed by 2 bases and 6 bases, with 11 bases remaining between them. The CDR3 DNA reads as TGTGCCAGCAGTGAACGTGGTAGGGGCAATGAGCAGTTCTTC. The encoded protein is CASSERGRGNEQFF.

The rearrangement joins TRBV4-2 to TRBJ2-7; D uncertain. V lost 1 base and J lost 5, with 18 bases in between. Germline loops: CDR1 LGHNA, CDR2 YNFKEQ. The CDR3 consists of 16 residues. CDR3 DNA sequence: TGTGCCAGCAGCCAAGTGGCGGCCTCTCGCGCGGACGAGCAGTACTTC. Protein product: CASSQVAASRADEQYF.

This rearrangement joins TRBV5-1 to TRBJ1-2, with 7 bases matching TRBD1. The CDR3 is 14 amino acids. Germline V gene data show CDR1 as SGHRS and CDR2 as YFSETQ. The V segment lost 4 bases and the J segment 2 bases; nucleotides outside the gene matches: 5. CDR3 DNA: TGCGCCAGCAGCATAGGGGGCTCCAACTATGGCTACACCTTC. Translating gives CASSIGGSNYGYTF.

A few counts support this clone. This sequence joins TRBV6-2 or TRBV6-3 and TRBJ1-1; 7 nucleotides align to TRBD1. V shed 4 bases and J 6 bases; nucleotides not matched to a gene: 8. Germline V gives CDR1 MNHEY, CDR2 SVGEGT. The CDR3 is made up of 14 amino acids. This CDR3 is CASSSRQGMPEAFF. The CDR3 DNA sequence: TGTGCCAGCAGTTCCAGACAGGGAATGCCTGAAGCTTTCTTT.

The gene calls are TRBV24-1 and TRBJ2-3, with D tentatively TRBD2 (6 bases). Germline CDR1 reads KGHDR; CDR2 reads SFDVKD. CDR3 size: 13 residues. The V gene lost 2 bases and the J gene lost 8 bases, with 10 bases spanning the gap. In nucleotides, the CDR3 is TGTGCCACCAGTGATTCCTTGGGGGGTACGCAGTATTTT. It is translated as CATSDSLGGTQYF.